This TCR beta chain was documented in a study of T cells in Graves' hyperthyroidism and ophthalmopathy. Turning to the study itself: Peripheral blood sampling occurred at initial diagnosis, before any treatment.

Study results and caveats: Also found in blood were most expanded thyroid clonotypes above 0.001.

This clonotype was counted at least ten times. Antigen specificity is unknown. The junction differs from germline at one of its ends, possibly a read error. Amplification of TCR beta CDR3 regions was performed using RNA transcripts as template. HTBI primers drove first-round RT-PCR of the TCR CDR3. TCRdb analysed the multiplex PCR reads with MiXCR anew, one entry per CDR3 protein. This table has approximately 530,000 distinct CDR3 sequences, around 15% appearing once. The CDR3 consists of 12 residues. Looked up from germline, CDR1 is GTSNPN and CDR2 is SVGIG (reference sequence). The study based diagnoses on clinical symptoms, serum thyroxine and TRAb, thyroid ultrasound and orbital computed tomography.

The specimen was blood. The J gene is TRBJ2-1, the V gene TRBV30, with D possibly TRBD2 on 5 matching bases. The sequence came from a woman aged 18-35 years with Graves' hyperthyroidism. The CDR3 DNA is TGTGCCGGGAGTTTCTCCTACAATGAGCAGTTCTTC. Protein: CAGSFSYNEQFF. The full variable domain, completed using reference TRBV30 and TRBJ2-1, is SQTIHQWPATLVQPVGSPLSLECTVEGTSNPNLYWYRQAAGRGLQLLFYSVGIGQISSEVPQNLSASRPQDRQFILSSKKLLLSDSGFYLCAGSFSYNEQFFGPGTRLTVL.